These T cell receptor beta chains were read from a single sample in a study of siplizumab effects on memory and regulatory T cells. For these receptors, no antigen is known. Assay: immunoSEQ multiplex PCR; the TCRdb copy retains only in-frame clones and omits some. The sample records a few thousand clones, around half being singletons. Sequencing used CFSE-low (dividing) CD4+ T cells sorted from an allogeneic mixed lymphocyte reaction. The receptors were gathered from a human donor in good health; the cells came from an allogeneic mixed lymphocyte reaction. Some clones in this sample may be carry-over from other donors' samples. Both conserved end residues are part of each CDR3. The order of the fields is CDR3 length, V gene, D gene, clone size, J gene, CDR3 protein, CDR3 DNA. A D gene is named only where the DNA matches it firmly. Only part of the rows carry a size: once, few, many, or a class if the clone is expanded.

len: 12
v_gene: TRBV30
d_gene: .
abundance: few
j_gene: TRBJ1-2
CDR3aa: CAWSVDFYGYTF
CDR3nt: TGTGCCTGGAGTGTAGACTTCTATGGCTACACCTTC

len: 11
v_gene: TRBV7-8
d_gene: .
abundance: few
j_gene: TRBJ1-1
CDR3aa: CASTPLVNAFF
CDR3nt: TGTGCCAGCACCCCTCTAGTGAATGCTTTCTTT

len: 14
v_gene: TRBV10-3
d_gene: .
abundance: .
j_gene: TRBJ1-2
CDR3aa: CAISESKGTSGYTF
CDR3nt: TGTGCCATCAGTGAGTCGAAGGGTACAAGTGGCTACACCTTC

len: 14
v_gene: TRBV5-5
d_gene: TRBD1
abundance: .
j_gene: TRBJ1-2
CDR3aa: CASSSGTGNYGYTF
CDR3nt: TGTGCCAGCAGCTCCGGGACAGGGAACTATGGCTACACCTTC

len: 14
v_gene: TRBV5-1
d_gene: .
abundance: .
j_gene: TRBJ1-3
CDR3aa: CASSLGVSGNTIYF
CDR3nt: TGCGCCAGCAGCTTAGGGGTCTCTGGAAACACCATATATTTT

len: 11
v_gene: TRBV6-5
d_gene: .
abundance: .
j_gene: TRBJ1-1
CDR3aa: CASSEGWEAFF
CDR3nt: TGTGCCAGCAGTGAAGGGTGGGAAGCTTTCTTT

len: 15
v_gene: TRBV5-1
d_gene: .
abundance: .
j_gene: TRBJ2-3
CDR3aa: CASSLADLSTDTQYF
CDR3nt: TGCGCCAGCAGCTTGGCCGACCTCAGCACAGATACGCAGTATTTT

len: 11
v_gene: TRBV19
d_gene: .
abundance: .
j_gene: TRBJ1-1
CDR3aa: CASIRNTEAFF
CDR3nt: TGTGCCAGTATCAGGAACACTGAAGCTTTCTTT

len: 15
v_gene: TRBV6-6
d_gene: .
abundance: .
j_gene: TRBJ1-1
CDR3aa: CASSLGLGGRTEAFF
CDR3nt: TGTGCCAGCAGCCTCGGTCTCGGGGGGAGAACTGAAGCTTTCTTT

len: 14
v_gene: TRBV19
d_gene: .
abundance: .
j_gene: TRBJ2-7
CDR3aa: CASSTEGRRKEQYF
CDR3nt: TGTGCCAGTAGTACCGAGGGGAGGCGGAAAGAGCAGTACTTC

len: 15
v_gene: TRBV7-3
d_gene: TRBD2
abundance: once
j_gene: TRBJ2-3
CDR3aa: CASSQTGLASDTQYF
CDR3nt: TGTGCCAGCAGCCAAACGGGACTAGCTTCAGATACGCAGTATTTT

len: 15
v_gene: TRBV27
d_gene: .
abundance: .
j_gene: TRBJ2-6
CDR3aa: CASSSVSSGANVLTF
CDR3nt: TGTGCCAGCAGTTCCGTGAGCTCTGGGGCCAACGTCCTGACTTTC

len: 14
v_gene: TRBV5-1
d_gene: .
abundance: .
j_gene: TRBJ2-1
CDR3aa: CASRPGLLYNEQFF
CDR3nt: TGCGCCAGCAGACCGGGACTTCTATACAATGAGCAGTTCTTC

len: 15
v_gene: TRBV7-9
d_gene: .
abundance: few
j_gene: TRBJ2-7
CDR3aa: CASSYTGRVSYEQYF
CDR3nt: TGTGCCAGCAGCTATACAGGAAGAGTCTCCTACGAGCAGTACTTC

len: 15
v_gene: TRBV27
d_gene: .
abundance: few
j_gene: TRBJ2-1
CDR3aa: CASSLRGRGGDEQFF
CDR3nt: TGTGCCAGCAGTTTAAGAGGGCGGGGAGGCGATGAGCAGTTCTTC

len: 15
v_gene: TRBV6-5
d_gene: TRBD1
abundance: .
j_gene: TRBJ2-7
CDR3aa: CASSRDRGFLYEQYF
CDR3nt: TGTGCCAGCAGCCGGGACAGGGGGTTTCTCTACGAGCAGTACTTC

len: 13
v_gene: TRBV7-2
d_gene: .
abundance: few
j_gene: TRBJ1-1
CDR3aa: CASSFSRNTEAFF
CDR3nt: TGTGCCAGCAGCTTCTCTAGGAACACTGAAGCTTTCTTT

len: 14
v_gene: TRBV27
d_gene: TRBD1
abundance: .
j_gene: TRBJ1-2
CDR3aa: CASSDGQAFYGCTF
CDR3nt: TGTGCCAGCAGTGATGGACAGGCGTTCTATGGCTGCACCTTC

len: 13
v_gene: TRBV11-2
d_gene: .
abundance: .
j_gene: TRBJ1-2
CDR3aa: CASSTMTKIGYTF
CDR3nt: TGTGCCAGCAGCACTATGACGAAGATTGGCTACACCTTC

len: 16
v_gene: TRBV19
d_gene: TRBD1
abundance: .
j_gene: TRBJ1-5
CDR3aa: CASSMTGTAGNQPQHF
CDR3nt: TGTGCCAGTAGTATGACCGGGACAGCAGGCAATCAGCCCCAGCATTTT

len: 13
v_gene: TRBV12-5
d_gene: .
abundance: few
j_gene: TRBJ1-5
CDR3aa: CASGPEPDQPQHF
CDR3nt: TGTGCTAGTGGTCCGGAACCCGATCAGCCCCAGCATTTT

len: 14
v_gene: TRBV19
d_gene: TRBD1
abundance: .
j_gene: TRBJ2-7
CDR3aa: CASSRDSITYEQYF
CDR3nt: TGTGCCAGTAGCCGGGACAGTATCACCTACGAGCAGTACTTC

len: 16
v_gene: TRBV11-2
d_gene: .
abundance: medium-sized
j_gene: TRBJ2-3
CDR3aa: CASSLVLLSGTDTQYF
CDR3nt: TGTGCCAGCAGCTTAGTTCTTCTTTCAGGCACAGATACGCAGTATTTT

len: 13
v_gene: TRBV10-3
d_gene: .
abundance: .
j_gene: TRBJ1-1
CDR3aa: CAIYGTGNTEAFF
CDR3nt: TGTGCCATCTACGGGACGGGGAACACTGAAGCTTTCTTT